One sample yielded the 27 T cell receptor beta chains listed below, sequenced in a study of cytomegalovirus exposure and HLA in healthy donors. The PCR made use of 60 Vbeta and 13 Jbeta primers. Assay used: immunoSEQ multiplex PCR; TCRdb lists only in-frame clones, some missing. The sample shows more than 100,000 clones, around 87% of them seen only once. The sequenced material came from PBMCs. The origin of the receptors is a woman aged 25-40 years in good health and CMV-seronegative.

This clone was seen just once. The rearrangement uses TRBV2 and TRBJ2-5; tentative D call: TRBD1 (5 bases). The DNA end lines up better with TRBJ2-7; the J call may be wrong. The germline V gene encodes CDR1 SNHLY and CDR2 FYNNEI. The CDR3 has 13 amino acids. The CDR3 nucleotides are TGTGCCAGCAGCCCCGACAGCTCCTACGAGCAGTACTTC. Protein product: CASSPDSSYEQYF.

The chain couples TRBV7-9 to TRBJ2-7, with TRBD2 matching 8 bases. Germline CDR1 and CDR2: SEHNR and FQNEAQ (reference sequence). With 1 base clipped from V and 2 bases from J, the junction kept 4 bases outside the gene matches. CDR3 length: 15 residues. This chain's CDR3 is CASSLVAGGPYEQYF. Here the CDR3 DNA reads TGTGCCAGCAGCTTAGTCGCGGGAGGTCCCTACGAGCAGTACTTC.

The chain combines TRBV10-3 with TRBJ1-2; D is ambiguous. The CDR3 covers 13 residues. Germline V CDR1 and CDR2: ENHRY, SYGVKD. V gave up 6 bases and J gave up 5 bases, with 13 bases separating them. CDR3 amino acids: CAISYDTEYGYTF. The DNA for the CDR3 is TGTGCCATCAGCTACGACACCGAGTATGGCTACACCTTC.

This clone was seen only a few times. The chain is built from TRBV4-1 and TRBJ2-1; 10 bases fit TRBD2. The V gene end was trimmed by 3 bases and the J gene end by 11 bases; junction bases not matched to a gene: 10. The CDR3 contains 15 residues. CDR1 and CDR2 from the germline V gene are MGHRA and YSYEKL. The CDR3 DNA sequence: TGCGCCAGCAGCCATCTGTCTAGCGGGAGTCGGCAGCAGTTCTTC. This translates into CASSHLSSGSRQQFF.

In this sample, this clone turned up once. The rearrangement uses TRBV11-3 and TRBJ2-2; possibly TRBD2 for D (7 bases). This CDR3 has 16 amino acids. V was shortened by 4 bases and J by 4 bases, with 16 bases between the two germline ends. CDR1 SGHNT and CDR2 YENEEA come from the germline V gene. Here the CDR3 reads CASSSGGGAFTGELFF. CDR3 in DNA: TGTGCCAGCAGCTCCGGTGGGGGGGCGTTCACCGGGGAGCTGTTTTTT.

The chain carries TRBV28 and TRBJ1-2; D possibly corresponds to TRBD1 (6 bases). This CDR3 is 15 amino acids long. Germline CDR1 is MDHEN and CDR2 is SYDVKM. With 5 bases removed from V and 5 bases from J, the gap between germline ends came to 18 bases. Written as DNA, the CDR3 is TGTGCCAGCAGTATACAGGGATTTCCACTATATGGCTACACCTTC. Protein sequence: CASSIQGFPLYGYTF.

The chain couples TRBV28 to TRBJ2-1, with D possibly TRBD2 on 6 matching bases. This CDR3 has 19 amino acids. V dropped 3 bases and J dropped 0 bases, with 21 bases sitting between them. Per germline, CDR1 MDHEN and CDR2 SYDVKM. The CDR3 sequence is CASSFYRSGRKSSYNEQFF. The CDR3 DNA is TGTGCCAGCAGTTTTTATAGGAGCGGGCGCAAGAGCTCCTACAATGAGCAGTTCTTC.

The CDR3 loop reads CASSQGQGGQPQHF. The CDR3 bases are TGCGCCAGCAGCCAGGGACAGGGAGGACAGCCCCAGCATTTT. J is TRBJ1-5 and V is TRBV4-3; TRBD1 matches 9 bases. The germline V gene encodes CDR1 LGHNA and CDR2 YSLEER. The CDR3 totals 14 residues. Trimming removed 3 bases from V and 7 bases from J; junction bases left unmatched: 4.

V usage is TRBV4-2 and J usage is TRBJ2-5; 7 nucleotides align to TRBD1. This CDR3 spans 14 amino acids. Germline V gene sequence: CDR1 LGHNA, CDR2 YNFKEQ. The J segment lost 3 bases and the V segment lost 6 bases, leaving 7 bases of the junction unmatched. CDR3 sequence reads: CASRQYTGEETQYF. CDR3 in DNA: TGTGCCAGCAGGCAGTACACAGGGGAAGAGACCCAGTACTTC.

The chain has TRBV20-1 and TRBJ2-7; a weak D match, TRBD2 (6 bases). The ends were cut back, 7 bases at V and 1 base at J, with 8 bases in the middle. CDR3 length: 11 amino acids. The germline CDR1 and CDR2 sequences are DFQATT and SNEGSKA (reference sequence). CDR3 region: CSGTISYEQYF. The CDR3 DNA reads as TGCAGTGGGACTATTTCCTACGAGCAGTACTTC.

This sequence joins TRBV6-1 and TRBJ1-2, with D unresolved. Trimming removed 0 bases at V and 1 base at J, with 6 bases between. Germline-derived CDR1 and CDR2 are MNHNS and SASEGT. This CDR3 spans 14 amino acids. The CDR3 is CASSEAPLNYGYTF. For the CDR3, the DNA is TGTGCCAGCAGTGAAGCTCCACTTAACTATGGCTACACCTTC.

This clone appeared a few times. This rearrangement joins TRBV5-6 to TRBJ1-4; D possibly corresponds to TRBD1 (5 bases). V was shortened by 1 base and J by 6 bases, with 10 bases between the two germline ends. The CDR3 is 14 amino acids. From germline, CDR1 is SGHDT and CDR2 YYEEEE. This CDR3 is CASSLWAGYEKLFF. The CDR3 DNA sequence: TGTGCCAGCAGCTTGTGGGCAGGGTATGAAAAACTGTTTTTT. Variable domain in full (rest from reference TRBV5-6 and TRBJ1-4): DAGVTQSPTHLIKTRGQQVTLRCSPKSGHDTVSWYQQALGQGPQFIFQYYEEEERQRGNFPDRFSGHQFPNYSSELNVNALLLGDSALYLCASSLWAGYEKLFFGSGTQLSVL.

The chain uses TRBV10-3 and TRBJ1-1; 8 bases align to TRBD1. The CDR3 runs 13 residues. J lost 2 bases, V lost 6 bases, and 2 bases had no gene match. Germline CDR1 and CDR2: ENHRY and SYGVKD. CDR3 sequence: CAISGQGNTEAFF. In nucleotides, the CDR3 is TGTGCCATCAGCGGACAGGGCAACACTGAAGCTTTCTTT.

V usage is TRBV4-1 and J usage is TRBJ1-1; D call uncertain. V lost 4 bases and J lost 2, with 11 bases in between. Germline V gene lookup returns CDR1 MGHRA and CDR2 YSYEKL. This CDR3 has 14 residues. The CDR3 DNA follows: TGCGCCAGCAGCCCGTTGACGGGTAACACTGAAGCTTTCTTT. Translated: CASSPLTGNTEAFF.

The J gene is TRBJ2-1, the V gene TRBV4-2; D might be TRBD2 (7 bases). Trimming removed 4 bases at V and 7 bases at J, with 23 bases between. Germline V CDR1 and CDR2: LGHNA, YNFKEQ. CDR3 size: 17 residues. The CDR3 region is CASSPREGGGENNEQFF. CDR3 nucleotide sequence: TGTGCCAGCAGCCCGAGGGAGGGCGGGGGCGAAAATAATGAGCAGTTCTTC.

The CDR3 DNA sequence: TGTGCCAGTAGTATAGATGGGACAACTTCTGAAGCTTTCTTT. Amino acids: CASSIDGTTSEAFF. The J gene is TRBJ1-1, the V gene TRBV19; D may be TRBD1 (6 bases). CDR1 LNHDA and CDR2 SQIVND come from the germline V gene (reference sequence). V gave up 0 bases and J gave up 6 bases, with 11 bases separating them. The CDR3 is 14 amino acids.

There are a few counts of this clone. This chain links TRBV5-4 with TRBJ2-7, with D unclear. With 5 bases removed from V and 0 bases from J, the gap between germline ends came to 18 bases. Germline CDR1 is SGHNT and CDR2 is YYREEE (reference sequence). The CDR3 length is 16 residues. CDR3 DNA: TGTGCCAGCAGAAACCGCCCAGATTCCCTCTCCTACGAGCAGTACTTC. Amino acids: CASRNRPDSLSYEQYF.

J is TRBJ2-2 and V is TRBV6-1, with 7 bases matching TRBD1. This CDR3 comprises 14 residues. The ends lost 7 bases at V and 6 bases at J; junction bases unmatched: 8. Germline assignment: CDR1 MNHNS and CDR2 SASEGT. The CDR3 nucleotides are TGTGCCAGCAACATCAGGACAGGTCCCGGGGAGCTGTTTTTT. The encoded protein is CASNIRTGPGELFF.

This clone is a singleton in its sample. V usage is TRBV7-2 and J usage is TRBJ2-7; 7 positions match TRBD1. Unmatched junction bases numbered 6, after V lost 1 base and J lost 3 bases. Per the germline V gene, CDR1 is SGHTA and CDR2 is FQGNSA. The CDR3 runs to 15 residues. The CDR3 DNA reads TGTGCCAGCAGCTTAGAGGACAGGTTCATCTACGAGCAGTACTTC. This gives the protein CASSLEDRFIYEQYF.

V gene TRBV19 combines with J gene TRBJ2-7; the D is unclear. This CDR3 has 15 residues. CDR1 is LNHDA, CDR2 SQIVND, per germline (reference sequence). V was shortened by 6 bases and J by 1 base, with 16 bases between the two germline ends. The CDR3 reads CASSGRFLTSYEQYF. The CDR3, as DNA: TGTGCCAGTAGCGGCCGCTTTTTGACATCCTACGAGCAGTACTTC.

V usage is TRBV7-9 and J usage is TRBJ2-1, with 9 bases fitting TRBD2. Germline V gene sequence: CDR1 SEHNR, CDR2 FQNEAQ (reference sequence). V was clipped by 1 base and J by 4 bases; unmatched bases: 11. The CDR3 runs to 18 residues. Here the CDR3 reads CASSLVPSGVGSYNEQFF. The DNA of the CDR3 is TGTGCCAGCAGCTTAGTTCCTAGCGGGGTGGGGTCATACAATGAGCAGTTCTTC.

The chain couples TRBV2 to TRBJ2-5, with D maybe TRBD1 (5 bases). The J call may be faulty, since TRBJ2-7 better matches the DNA end. Per germline, CDR1 SNHLY and CDR2 FYNNEI. The CDR3 contains 12 residues. CDR3 in DNA: TGTGCCAGCAGTGGGACAAGCTACGAGCAGTACTTC. Translation gives CASSGTSYEQYF.

V is TRBV6-1 and J is TRBJ2-7, with a weak D call TRBD2 (5 bases). Per the germline V gene, CDR1 is MNHNS and CDR2 is SASEGT. This CDR3 region has 13 residues. Trimming stripped 4 bases from V and 0 bases from J, with 7 bases between. CDR3 protein: CASSGTFSYEQYF. The CDR3, as DNA: TGTGCCAGCAGTGGGACTTTCTCCTACGAGCAGTACTTC.

This chain joins TRBV14 and TRBJ2-1, with a possible D match to TRBD1 (6 bases). Trimming shortened V by 6 bases and J by 4 bases, and 19 bases separated the two germline ends. Germline V lookup: CDR1 SGHDN, CDR2 FVKESK. The CDR3 covers 16 residues. This CDR3 reads CASSHRRTEPYNEQFF. In DNA form, the CDR3 reads TGTGCCAGCAGTCATAGGAGGACAGAACCGTACAATGAGCAGTTCTTC.

CDR3 nucleotides: TGCGCCAGCAGCTTGCAGGGGGGCGGTGGCTACACCTTC. This sequence encodes CASSLQGGGGYTF. This chain connects TRBV5-1 to TRBJ1-2, with 7 bases lining up with TRBD1. CDR3 length: 13 residues. With 1 base clipped from V and 7 bases from J, the junction kept 4 bases outside the gene matches. Per germline, CDR1 SGHRS and CDR2 YFSETQ. Combining the CDR3 with reference TRBV5-1 and TRBJ1-2 gives the whole variable domain KAGVTQTPRYLIKTRGQQVTLSCSPISGHRSVSWYQQTPGQGLQFLFEYFSETQRNKGNFPGRFSGRQFSNSRSEMNVSTLELGDSALYLCASSLQGGGGYTFGSGTRLTVV.

The chain links TRBV10-3 to TRBJ2-7; 9 bases map to TRBD2. In germline, CDR1 is ENHRY, CDR2 SYGVKD. V was pared by 4 bases and J by 2 bases, with 3 bases of the junction left unmatched. The CDR3 contains 14 residues. This CDR3 is CAISVIAGAYEQYF. DNA of the CDR3: TGTGCCATCAGTGTAATAGCGGGAGCCTACGAGCAGTACTTC.

This clone has only a few counts. The CDR3: CASSSVNGNTIYF. In DNA, the CDR3 is TGTGCCAGCAGTTCGGTGAATGGAAACACCATATATTTT. This chain uses TRBV6-5 with TRBJ1-3; D is ambiguous. Looked up from germline, CDR1 is MNHEY and CDR2 is SVGAGI. The CDR3 loop spans 13 amino acids. V lost 4 bases to trimming and J lost 3 bases, with 7 bases between them.